This T cell receptor beta chain was documented in a study of blood T cell repertoires in COVID-19. Overall study: Donors in the United States, Italy and Spain gave samples during acute or convalescent COVID-19. Sources were T cells, B-cell-depleted T cells, or PBMCs; the material itself was cDNA or gDNA.

Sequenced by immunoSEQ multiplex PCR; TCRdb stores in-frame clones only, minus some. Of roughly 200,000 clones in the sample, approximately 83% were seen once. This CDR3 is 14 amino acids long. Germline CDR1 is SGDLS and CDR2 is YYNGEE. V was pared by 3 bases and J by 4 bases, with 2 bases of the junction left unmatched. The receptor comes from a human donor with active or convalescent COVID-19. The donor label of this sample is uncertain. The specimen sequenced was peripheral blood. This rearrangement joins TRBV9 to TRBJ2-3, with 10 bases identical to TRBD2. CDR3 sequence (DNA): TGTGCCAGCAGCGGGACTAGCGGACCAGATACGCAGTATTTT. Translation: CASSGTSGPDTQYF.